This is a list of T cell receptor beta chains from one sample in a study of blood T cell repertoires in COVID-19. Produced via immunoSEQ multiplex PCR; TCRdb's table is partial and in-frame only. This table holds about 220,000 clones, about four fifths found once. The material sequenced was peripheral blood. These receptors were obtained from an older woman with acute or convalescent COVID-19. CDR3s include the opening cysteine and the closing phenylalanine or tryptophan. Fields, in order: D gene, J gene, V gene, clone size, CDR3 protein, CDR3 DNA. The D gene is left open where the match is weak. For some rows the clone size is stated as once, few or many, or as a class when expanded; others skip it.

TRBD1	TRBJ2-2	TRBV5-6	NA	CASSLVRQGAWYTGELFF	TGTGCCAGCAGCTTGGTTAGACAGGGGGCCTGGTACACCGGGGAGCTGTTTTTT
NA	TRBJ2-7	TRBV7-9	NA	CASSLSEGAYEQYF	TGTGCCAGCAGCTTAAGTGAAGGAGCCTACGAGCAGTACTTC
TRBD1	TRBJ2-2	TRBV18	NA	CASSLQRTGVNTGELFF	TGTGCCAGCTCACTACAACGGACAGGGGTGAACACCGGGGAGCTGTTTTTT
NA	TRBJ1-6	TRBV6-5	NA	CASSYRGSSPLHF	TGTGCCAGCAGTTACAGGGGTAGTTCACCCCTCCACTTT
TRBD2	TRBJ2-7	TRBV5-1	once	CASSSGLAAAYEQYF	TGCGCCAGCAGCTCGGGACTAGCGGCTGCCTACGAGCAGTACTTC
TRBD1	TRBJ1-2	TRBV5-4	NA	CASSGYRGDYGYTF	TGTGCCAGCAGCGGATACAGGGGTGACTATGGCTACACCTTC
TRBD2	TRBJ2-3	TRBV5-1	NA	CASSFTRGGTDTQYF	TGCGCCAGCAGCTTTACGCGGGGGGGCACAGATACGCAGTATTTT
TRBD2	TRBJ2-5	TRBV5-1	NA	CASSPSGGAETQYF	TGCGCCAGCAGTCCTAGCGGGGGGGCGGAGACCCAGTACTTC
NA	TRBJ2-5	TRBV5-1	NA	CASSAGLLWETQYF	TGCGCCAGCAGCGCAGGTCTTCTTTGGGAGACCCAGTACTTC
NA	TRBJ2-1	TRBV4-2	once	CASSQDLGVRGGNEQFF	TGTGCCAGCAGCCAAGATCTCGGAGTTAGGGGCGGCAATGAGCAGTTCTTC
NA	TRBJ2-7	TRBV7-2	NA	CASSTLASYEQYF	TGTGCCAGCAGCACACTAGCCTCCTACGAGCAGTACTTC
TRBD2	TRBJ2-7	TRBV18	once	CASSQASGEQYF	TGTGCCAGCTCACAGGCTAGCGGTGAGCAGTACTTC
TRBD2	TRBJ2-3	TRBV3-1/TRBV3-2	NA	CASSQDRWGGYTQYF	TGTGCCAGCAGCCAAGATCGCTGGGGGGGATATACGCAGTATTTT
NA	TRBJ1-5	TRBV10-3	once	CAISESTGQPQHF	TGTGCCATCAGTGAGTCGACAGGTCAGCCCCAGCATTTT
NA	TRBJ1-1	TRBV7-9	NA	CASSLSISDAFF	TGTGCCAGCAGCTTATCCATTAGTGATGCTTTCTTT
TRBD1	TRBJ2-1	TRBV19	once	CASSMSVGQGAHEQFF	TGTGCCAGTAGTATGTCGGTCGGGCAGGGGGCGCATGAGCAGTTCTTC
TRBD1	TRBJ2-1	TRBV28	NA	CASSSFEIRDRGRREQFF	TGTGCCAGCAGTTCGTTCGAAATCCGGGACAGGGGACGTAGGGAGCAGTTCTTC
NA	TRBJ1-2	TRBV5-4	NA	CASSLKGGYYGYTF	TGTGCCAGCAGCTTAAAGGGAGGGTACTATGGCTACACCTTC
NA	TRBJ2-3	TRBV30	NA	CAWSVGGASLFTDTQYF	TGTGCCTGGAGTGTAGGTGGGGCCTCTCTATTCACAGATACGCAGTATTTT
TRBD2	TRBJ2-3	TRBV13	NA	CASSSPSLTGEGDTQYF	TGTGCCAGCAGCTCCCCCTCGTTGACGGGGGAGGGTGATACGCAGTATTTT
TRBD1	TRBJ1-2	TRBV19	NA	CASSRGQGGGYTF	TGTGCCAGTAGTAGGGGACAGGGTGGTGGCTACACCTTC
NA	TRBJ2-1	TRBV28	NA	CASSFQGSWDNEQFF	TGTGCCAGCAGTTTTCAAGGGAGCTGGGACAATGAGCAGTTCTTC
TRBD1	TRBJ1-2	TRBV2	NA	CASRIQGVFGYTF	TGTGCCAGCAGAATACAGGGGGTCTTTGGCTACACCTTC
TRBD2	TRBJ2-5	TRBV5-1	NA	CASSSGGGQETQYF	TGCGCCAGCAGCTCCGGGGGGGGGCAAGAGACCCAGTACTTC
TRBD2	TRBJ2-7	TRBV4-1	NA	CASSQEETSGVVGFYEQYF	TGCGCCAGCAGCCAAGAGGAGACTAGCGGGGTGGTGGGGTTCTACGAGCAGTACTTC
NA	TRBJ2-1	TRBV4-1	NA	CASSLQRGGAGSYNEQFF	TGCGCCAGCAGCCTTCAAAGAGGGGGGGCAGGGAGCTACAATGAGCAGTTCTTC